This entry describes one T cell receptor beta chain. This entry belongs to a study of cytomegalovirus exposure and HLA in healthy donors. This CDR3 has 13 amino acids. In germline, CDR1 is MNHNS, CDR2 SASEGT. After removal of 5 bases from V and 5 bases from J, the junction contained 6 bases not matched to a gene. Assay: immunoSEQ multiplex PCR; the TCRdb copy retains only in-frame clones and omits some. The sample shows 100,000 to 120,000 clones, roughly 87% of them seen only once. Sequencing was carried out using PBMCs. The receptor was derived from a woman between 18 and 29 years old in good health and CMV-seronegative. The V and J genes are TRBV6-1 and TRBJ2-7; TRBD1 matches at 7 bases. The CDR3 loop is CASSRQGRDEQYF. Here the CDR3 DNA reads TGTGCCAGCAGTAGACAGGGTAGGGACGAGCAGTACTTC.